These T cell receptor beta chains were read from a single sample in a study of cytomegalovirus exposure and HLA in healthy donors. Here immunoSEQ multiplex PCR was the method, and the copy in TCRdb shows in-frame clones only, minus some. Here the sample spans 85,000 to 120,000 clones, 75% being singletons. Sequencing was done on a sample of PBMCs. Receptors originate from a male donor in good health and CMV-seropositive. Each CDR3 is given with its conserved first and last residue. D genes are given only for firm matches. Some rows have no size entry. The others give once, few or many, or a class for an expanded clone.

V gene	D gene	clone size	J gene	CDR3 protein	CDR3 DNA
TRBV30	TRBD1	NA	TRBJ2-7	CAWNRGPRYEQYF	TGTGCCTGGAACAGGGGGCCCCGCTACGAGCAGTACTTC
TRBV7-9	TRBD2	few	TRBJ2-1	CASSLGGRDGEQFF	TGTGCCAGCAGCTTAGGCGGGAGAGACGGTGAGCAGTTCTTC
TRBV6-5	NA	NA	TRBJ1-1	CASSGSVLGHTEAFF	TGTGCCAGCAGTGGCAGTGTTCTGGGGCACACTGAAGCTTTCTTT
TRBV7-8	TRBD1	NA	TRBJ2-1	CASSSGQKDNEQFF	TGTGCCAGCAGCTCGGGACAGAAAGATAATGAGCAGTTCTTC
TRBV15	TRBD2	NA	TRBJ2-7	CATSSRTSGSYEQYF	TGTGCCACCAGCAGCCGGACTAGCGGGAGCTACGAGCAGTACTTC
TRBV6-5	NA	NA	TRBJ2-2	CASRGDWGTGELFF	TGTGCCAGCAGGGGGGACTGGGGAACCGGGGAGCTGTTTTTT
TRBV5-1	TRBD1	few	TRBJ2-7	CASSLSGTGTTEQYF	TGCGCCAGCAGCTTGTCCGGGACAGGAACGACCGAGCAGTACTTC
TRBV11-3	TRBD2	NA	TRBJ2-7	CASSPRGAGDGEQYF	TGTGCCAGCAGCCCCCGGGGAGCGGGAGATGGCGAGCAGTACTTC
TRBV4-2	NA	NA	TRBJ1-2	CASSRGEGGGYGYTF	TGTGCCAGCAGCAGAGGGGAAGGGGGGGGCTATGGCTACACCTTC
TRBV4-1	NA	NA	TRBJ1-1	CASSQDGVGVRAFF	TGCGCCAGCAGCCAAGATGGGGTAGGGGTGAGAGCTTTCTTT
TRBV7-2	TRBD2	NA	TRBJ2-7	CASSPVAGDSYEQYF	TGTGCCAGCAGCCCTGTGGCGGGGGACTCCTACGAGCAGTACTTC
TRBV5-1	NA	NA	TRBJ2-5	CASSSGQVYQETQYF	TGCGCCAGCAGCTCAGGACAAGTGTACCAAGAGACCCAGTACTTC
TRBV7-2	TRBD1	NA	TRBJ2-1	CASSLALRGNEQFF	TGTGCCAGCAGCTTAGCCCTCAGGGGGAATGAGCAGTTCTTC